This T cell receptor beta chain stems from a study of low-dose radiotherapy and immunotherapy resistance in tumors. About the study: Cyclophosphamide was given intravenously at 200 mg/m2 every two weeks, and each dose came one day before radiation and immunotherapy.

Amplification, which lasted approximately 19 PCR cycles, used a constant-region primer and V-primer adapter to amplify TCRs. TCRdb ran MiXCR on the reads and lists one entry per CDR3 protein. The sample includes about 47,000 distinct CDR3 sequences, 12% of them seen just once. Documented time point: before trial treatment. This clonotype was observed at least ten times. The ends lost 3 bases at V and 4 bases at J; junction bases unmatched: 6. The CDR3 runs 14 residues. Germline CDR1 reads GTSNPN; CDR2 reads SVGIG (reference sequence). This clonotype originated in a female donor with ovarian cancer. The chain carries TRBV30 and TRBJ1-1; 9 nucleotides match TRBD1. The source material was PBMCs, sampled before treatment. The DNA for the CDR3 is TGTGCCTGGAGGGAACAGGGGGCAGGCACTGAAGCTTTCTTT. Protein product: CAWREQGAGTEAFF.